In its sample, the clone carrying this T cell receptor beta chain was seen once. These data come from a study of blood T cell repertoires in COVID-19. V lost 0 bases and J lost 5, with 8 bases in between. CDR1 is SGHTA, CDR2 FQGNSA, per germline. CDR3 length equals 14 residues. Assay: immunoSEQ multiplex PCR; the TCRdb copy retains only in-frame clones and omits some. Among over 150,000 clones, 88% were seen once, and the ten largest hold roughly 9%. Two negative PCRs, clearance, or symptom resolution were required of recovered Cohort 3 donors. This rearrangement joins TRBV7-2 to TRBJ1-3; D not resolved. Sequencing was done on a sample of PBMCs or T cells enriched from blood (not recorded which). This clonotype originated in a woman younger than 35 who had recovered from COVID-19. CDR3 in amino acids: CASSLADTRNTIYF. The CDR3, as DNA: TGTGCCAGCAGCTTAGCAGACACTCGAAACACCATATATTTT.